This T cell receptor (beta chain) was obtained from a study of blood T cell repertoires in COVID-19. The wider study: The analysed material was cDNA or gDNA that came from T cells, B-cell-depleted T cells, or PBMCs.

This clone turned up a few times. Libraries were prepared by immunoSEQ multiplex PCR; TCRdb keeps only in-frame clonotypes and omits some of them. The sample includes about 120,000 clones, roughly 87% seen only once; the top ten take approximately 10%. Germline V CDR1 and CDR2: DFQATT, SNEGSKA (reference sequence). With 6 bases removed from V and 7 bases from J, the gap between germline ends came to 9 bases. This CDR3 is built from 11 residues. The V and J genes are TRBV20-1 and TRBJ1-4; D not resolved. Sequencing input: peripheral blood. This receptor was taken from an elderly man with acute or convalescent COVID-19. The CDR3 protein is CSAAGSEKLFF. The CDR3 nucleotides are TGCAGTGCGGCTGGGAGTGAAAAACTGTTTTTT.